Following are 4 T cell receptor beta chains from one sample sequenced in a study of T-cell memory formation after mild COVID-19. One entry per CDR3 protein, called by TCRdb with MiXCR from the 5' RACE reads. Here the sample spans 470,000 or so distinct CDR3 sequences, 25% being singletons. Sequencing was done on a sample of PBMCs or a T cell subset sorted from them (not recorded which). The receptor source for this set is an adult woman who had mild COVID-19 (a few samples of this study predate the infection). Cell type and time point are not known.

This clonotype has more than one count but fewer than ten. CDR3 region: CATSDTRLAREQFF. CDR3 nucleotides: TGTGCCACCAGTGATACGAGACTAGCCCGTGAGCAGTTCTTC. V and J are TRBV24-1 and TRBJ2-1, with 7 bases that match TRBD2. The germline V gene has CDR1 KGHDR and CDR2 SFDVKD. J was trimmed by 9 bases and V by 3 bases; bases with no gene match: 7. This CDR3 region has 14 residues.

This clonotype was recorded a few times. This chain uses TRBV10-2 with TRBJ2-5; TRBD2 matches at 9 bases. This CDR3 has 18 residues. Germline loops: CDR1 WSHSY, CDR2 SAAADI. V shed 6 bases, J shed 3 bases, and the junction held 17 bases outside the gene matches. Here the CDR3 reads CASSLIQLVSGSEETQYF. DNA for the CDR3: TGCGCCAGCAGCCTAATTCAGTTGGTTAGCGGGAGTGAAGAGACCCAGTACTTC.

This clonotype was picked up one time. The J gene is TRBJ2-1, the V gene TRBV4-2; 7 bases agree with TRBD1. There are 16 residues in the CDR3. Germline V gene data show CDR1 as LGHNA and CDR2 as YNFKEQ. V was pared by 2 bases and J by 13 bases, with 17 bases of the junction left unmatched. The CDR3 sequence: CASSQRTGSGDRKQFF. Written as DNA, the CDR3 is TGTGCCAGCAGCCAACGGACAGGTTCTGGAGATCGCAAACAGTTCTTC.

The rearrangement uses TRBV5-4 and TRBJ2-3; 8 positions agree with TRBD2. V dropped 4 bases and J dropped 1; count of bases not matched to a gene: 8. CDR3 length: 16 amino acids. CDR1 and CDR2 from the germline V gene are SGHNT and YYREEE (reference sequence). The CDR3 bases are TGTGCCAGCAGCGGCCCGGGACTAGGGGGCACAGATACGCAGTATTTT. Its protein is CASSGPGLGGTDTQYF.